Following are 10 T cell receptor beta chains from one sample sequenced in a study of T cell clonality in common variable immunodeficiency. Method: immunoSEQ multiplex PCR; TCRdb's copy keeps in-frame clones and lacks some. Observed are 57,000 or so clones, no singletons, with the top ten taking approximately 1.7%. The sequenced sample consisted of peripheral blood mononuclear cells. All receptors derive from a person aged 18 to 75 in good health.

Many counts were recorded for this clone. The read ends 3 residues before the CDR3 terminus; that terminus is restored from the germline J gene. The V gene is TRBV20-1, the J gene TRBJ2-7; 7 nucleotides line up with TRBD2. Germline CDR1 DFQATT, CDR2 SNEGSKA (reference sequence). The V and J ends lost 0 bases and 0 bases, in that order; junction bases with no gene match: 5. This CDR3 is built from 15 residues. Incomplete CDR3 DNA: TGCAGTGCTAGAGATTTGCGGGAGAGCTCCTACGAG. Its translation is CSARDLRESSYE. In full, the CDR3 reads CSARDLRESSYEQYF.

This clone has ten or more counts. The CDR3 is CASSRDRESGELFF. CDR3 DNA (partial): TGTGCCAGCAGTCGGGACAGGGAGAGCGGGGAG. The rearrangement uses TRBV6-4 and TRBJ2-2, with 9 bases lining up with TRBD1. The sequence runs out 3 residues before the end of the CDR3; the remainder is reconstructed from the germline J gene. Germline loops: CDR1 MRHNA, CDR2 SNTAGT. Trimming at V came to 5 bases and at J to 7 bases, leaving 5 bases not matched to a gene. The CDR3 totals 14 residues.

This clone was counted at least ten times. The CDR3 loop is CASSSGTSFGLEQYF. Partial CDR3 DNA: TGTGCCAGCAGCTCGGGGACTAGTTTCGGCCTCGAG. This sequence joins TRBV7-9 and TRBJ2-7; 8 nucleotides line up with TRBD2. The read finishes 3 residues shy of the CDR3 end, and the germline J gene is used to complete it. J was trimmed by 6 bases and V by 4 bases; bases with no gene match: 11. Per the germline V gene, CDR1 is SEHNR and CDR2 is FQNEAQ (reference sequence). This CDR3 has 15 residues.

This clone was seen repeatedly, ten times or more. The DNA read from the CDR3 is TGCAGCGTGGACAGCTCCTACTATGGC. Translating gives CSVDSSYYG. The whole CDR3 region reads CSVDSSYYGYTF. The chain couples TRBV29-1 to TRBJ1-2; the D gene is possibly TRBD1 (6 bases). The read stops 3 residues short of the end of the CDR3; the missing end is completed from the germline J gene. This CDR3 spans 12 amino acids. The V and J ends lost 6 bases and 3 bases respectively, with 11 bases between them. The V gene's germline CDR1 is SQVTM and CDR2 ANQGSEA.

This clone was detected many times. The observed sequence ends 3 residues before the CDR3 terminus, with the missing tail filled in from the germline J gene. This sequence joins TRBV19 and TRBJ2-1, with 13 bases lining up with TRBD2. The CDR3 sequence is 15 residues long. Germline V gives CDR1 LNHDA, CDR2 SQIVND (reference sequence). Trimming took 3 bases from V and 5 from J; bases not matched to a gene: 1. The part of the CDR3 DNA that was read is TGTGCCAGTAGTATGGGACTAGCGGGAAACAATGAG. It specifies CASSMGLAGNNE. The whole CDR3 reads CASSMGLAGNNEQFF.

This clone showed up many times. The read stops 3 residues short of the end of the CDR3; the missing end is completed from the germline J gene. This sequence joins TRBV28 and TRBJ2-7, with D possibly matching TRBD1 (6 bases). The CDR3 is 17 residues long. Germline V gives CDR1 MDHEN, CDR2 SYDVKM. V lost 4 bases to trimming and J lost 0 bases, with 19 bases between them. The CDR3 DNA, read in part, is TGTGCCAGCAGTTCTCGCCCCACGGACAGAACCTCCTACGAG. It yields the protein CASSSRPTDRTSYE. The CDR3 in full is CASSSRPTDRTSYEQYF.

This clone was detected many times. The read finishes 3 residues shy of the CDR3 end, and the germline J gene is used to complete it. The V call is TRBV19, the J call TRBJ1-1, with 9 bases matching TRBD1. Trimming removed 3 bases from V and 4 bases from J; junction bases left unmatched: 6. CDR1 LNHDA and CDR2 SQIVND come from the germline V gene (reference sequence). This CDR3 is built from 15 residues. The covered CDR3 bases are TGTGCCAGTAGTATCGCCGGGACAGGGCGCACTGAA. It translates to CASSIAGTGRTE. The whole CDR3 region reads CASSIAGTGRTEAFF.

This clone was seen ten or more times. The CDR3 extends 3 residues past the end of the read, so its final part is completed from the germline J gene. V is TRBV29-1 and J is TRBJ2-1; 7 bases map to TRBD1. The length of the CDR3 is 14 residues. V shed 7 bases and J 1 base; nucleotides not matched to a gene: 7. The germline CDR1 and CDR2 sequences are SQVTM and ANQGSEA. The CDR3 bases that were read are TGCAGCGGGTGGGACAGCGGATCCTACAATGAG. It is translated as CSGWDSGSYNE. The CDR3, in full, reads CSGWDSGSYNEQFF.

This clone was seen repeatedly, ten times or more. The DNA ends 3 residues before the CDR3 does, and the rest of the CDR3 is filled in from the germline J gene. The chain combines TRBV12-3 or TRBV12-4 with TRBJ1-2; possibly TRBD1 for D (6 bases). Trimming removed 6 bases from V and 2 bases from J, with 10 bases in between. The CDR3 consists of 13 residues. The sequenced CDR3 bases are TGTGCCAGCAGACGGACAGTAAACTATGGC. Its protein product is CASRRTVNYG. The full-length CDR3 reads as CASRRTVNYGYTF.

This clone occurred many times. Coverage ceases 3 residues before the CDR3 finishes, and the germline J gene fills in the end. The chain is built from TRBV29-1 and TRBJ2-7; 9 nucleotides match TRBD1. Germline V gene lookup returns CDR1 SQVTM and CDR2 ANQGSEA. Trimming cost V 4 bases and J 3 bases; bases outside gene matches: 4. The CDR3 extends over 13 amino acids. The sequenced CDR3 bases are TGCAGCGTTGCCCCGGGACAGGGCTACGAG. It codes for CSVAPGQGYE. The entire CDR3 protein is CSVAPGQGYEQYF.